This T cell receptor (beta chain) originates from a study of blood T cell repertoires in COVID-19 (TCRdb year 2020). At the level of the whole study: Samples from collaborators originated in the United States, Italy and Spain and spanned both the acute and convalescent phases of COVID-19. Deeply sampled blood TCRbeta repertoires from subjects exposed to, actively infected with, or recovered from COVID-19 were included in the dataset. The material from the prospective study consisted of cDNA or gDNA derived from T cells, B-cell-depleted T cells, or PBMCs. Samples came from the ongoing ImmuneRACE study (first 160 participants) plus 1,254 subjects from 6 global collaborators. A de-identified subject ID, COVID-19 status, age in years and sex were almost always included in the sample metadata. A freely available public database, intended as a resource for researchers studying the immune response to SARS-CoV-2, is where the repertoires were released. Where available, HLA class I and class II types were obtained from metadata supplied by the sample provider rather than from assay-based typing.

Each collaborating institution followed its own protocols to collect whole blood in K2EDTA tubes. Collaborator samples were shipped for TCRbeta analysis as frozen whole blood, isolated PBMCs, or DNA extracted from either sample type. General study outcomes and caveats: How much clinical and demographic metadata was included differed by source and by participant, and the metadata was provided uncurated.

Of note for this clone: The specificity of this receptor is unknown. Nothing much larger sits one base from this clone, and base qualities are not available.

The CDR3, from cysteine to phenylalanine, totals 18 residues. Only the CDR3 DNA stays, 54 bases, in frame from base 1. Trimmed from V: 5 bases; trimmed from J: 3 bases; junction bases lacking a gene match: 11. CDR1 and CDR2 are read off the germline V gene as MDHEN and SYDVKM. TCRbeta CDR3 regions were amplified from genomic DNA using the immunoSEQ Assay, a bias-controlled multiplex PCR. The original pipeline was this. Nucleated cell counts per sample were estimated from amplification of reference gene primers within the assay. To quantify the absolute abundance of each unique TCRbeta CDR3 rearrangement, sequence reads were collapsed and filtered. For each sample, productive Simpson clonality was calculated as the square root of Simpson's diversity index over productive rearrangements. Here the immuneACCESS table is served through TCRdb, limited to in-frame sequences with V and J called. Missing clones are a known gap in these copies; in checked studies unresolved V genes cover under half, and the rest lacks a known reason. The V and J calls and clone size are taken from that table; D and trimming were inferred from the DNA. Within this sample are fewer than 100,000 clones, with less than 85% of them counted one time only. Jointly, the top ten make up approximately 10% of the sample.

Input material: peripheral blood. This chain is built from TRBV28 and TRBJ2-1, with 12 bases in between that match TRBD2. This receptor was taken from a woman in her 70s with acute or convalescent COVID-19. CDR3 sequence: CASSRKLAGGPLYNEQFF. The DNA sequence is TGTGCCAGCAGTCGCAAACTAGCGGGAGGTCCCCTCTACAATGAGCAGTTCTTC.